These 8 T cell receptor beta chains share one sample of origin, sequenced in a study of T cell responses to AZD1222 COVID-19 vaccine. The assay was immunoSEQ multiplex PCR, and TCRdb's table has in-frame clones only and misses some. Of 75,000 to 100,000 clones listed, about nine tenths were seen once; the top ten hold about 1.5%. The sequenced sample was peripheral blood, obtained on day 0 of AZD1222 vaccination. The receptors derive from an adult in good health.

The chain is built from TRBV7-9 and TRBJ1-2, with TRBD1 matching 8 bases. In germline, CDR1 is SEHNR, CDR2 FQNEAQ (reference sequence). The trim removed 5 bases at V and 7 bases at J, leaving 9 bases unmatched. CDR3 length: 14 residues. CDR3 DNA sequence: TGTGCCAGCAGCAGGGGGGACAGGAAGGGTGGCTACACCTTC. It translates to CASSRGDRKGGYTF. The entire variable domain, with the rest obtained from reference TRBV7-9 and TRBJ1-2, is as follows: DTGVSQNPRHKITKRGQNVTFRCDPISEHNRLYWYRQTLGQGPEFLTYFQNEAQLEKSRLLSDRFSAERPKGSFSTLEIQRTEQGDSAMYLCASSRGDRKGGYTFGSGTRLTVV.

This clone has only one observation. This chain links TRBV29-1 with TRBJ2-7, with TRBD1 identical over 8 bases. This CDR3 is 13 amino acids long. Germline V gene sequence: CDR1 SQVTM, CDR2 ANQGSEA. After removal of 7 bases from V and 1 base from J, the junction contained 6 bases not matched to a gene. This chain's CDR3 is CSAGTGRSYEQYF. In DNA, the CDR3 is TGCAGCGCTGGGACAGGACGGTCCTACGAGCAGTACTTC.

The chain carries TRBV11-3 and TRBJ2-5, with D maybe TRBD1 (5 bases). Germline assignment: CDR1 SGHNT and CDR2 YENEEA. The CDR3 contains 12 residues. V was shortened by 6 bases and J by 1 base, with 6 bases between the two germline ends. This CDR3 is CASSQGQETQYF. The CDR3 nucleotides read TGTGCCAGCAGTCAGGGCCAAGAGACCCAGTACTTC.

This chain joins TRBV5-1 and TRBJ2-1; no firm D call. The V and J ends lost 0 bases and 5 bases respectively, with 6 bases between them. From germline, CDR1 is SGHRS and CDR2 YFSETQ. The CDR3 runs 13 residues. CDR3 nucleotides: TGCGCCAGCAGCTTGGCCCCAGACAATGAGCAGTTCTTC. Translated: CASSLAPDNEQFF.

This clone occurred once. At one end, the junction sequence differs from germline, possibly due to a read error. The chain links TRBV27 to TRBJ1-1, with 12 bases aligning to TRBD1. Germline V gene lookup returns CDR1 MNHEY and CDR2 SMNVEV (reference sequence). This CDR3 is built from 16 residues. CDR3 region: CASSPITQPGQGASYF. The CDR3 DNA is TGTGCCAGCAGTCCGATAACACAACCGGGACAGGGGGCCTCTTACTTT.

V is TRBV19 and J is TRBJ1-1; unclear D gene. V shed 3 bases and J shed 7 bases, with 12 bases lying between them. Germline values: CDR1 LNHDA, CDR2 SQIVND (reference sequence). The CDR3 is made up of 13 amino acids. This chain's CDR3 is CASSISEVDEAFF. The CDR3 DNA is TGTGCCAGTAGTATTTCGGAGGTTGATGAAGCTTTCTTT.

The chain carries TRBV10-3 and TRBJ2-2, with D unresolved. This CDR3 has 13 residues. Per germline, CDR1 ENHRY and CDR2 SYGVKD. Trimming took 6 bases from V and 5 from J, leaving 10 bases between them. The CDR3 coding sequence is TGTGCCATCAGACGGTTGCGAACCGGGGAGCTGTTTTTT. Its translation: CAIRRLRTGELFF.

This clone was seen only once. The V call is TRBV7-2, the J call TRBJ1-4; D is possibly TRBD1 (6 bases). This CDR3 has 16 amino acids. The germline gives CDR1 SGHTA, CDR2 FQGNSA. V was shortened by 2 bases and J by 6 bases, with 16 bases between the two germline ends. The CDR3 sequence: CASSLSPEGDDEKLFF. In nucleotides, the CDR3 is TGTGCCAGCAGCTTATCCCCGGAGGGGGATGATGAAAAACTGTTTTTT.